The 7 T cell receptor beta chains below were found in one sample sequenced in a study of cytomegalovirus exposure and HLA in healthy donors. Method: immunoSEQ multiplex PCR; TCRdb's copy keeps in-frame clones and lacks some. The table includes approximately 190,000 clones, approximately 82% detected once. Sequenced material: PBMCs. These receptors came from a woman aged 30 to 39 in good health and CMV-seropositive.

The V and J genes are TRBV5-1 and TRBJ1-1; 7 nucleotides match TRBD1. Trimming removed 4 bases from V and 3 bases from J; junction bases left unmatched: 9. The CDR3 runs 15 residues. Germline V gives CDR1 SGHRS, CDR2 YFSETQ. The CDR3 nucleotides read TGCGCCAGCAGCACTCTCAGGGGGTCGGACACTGAAGCTTTCTTT. This sequence encodes CASSTLRGSDTEAFF.

This rearrangement joins TRBV18 to TRBJ2-2; possible D gene TRBD2, 5 bases. V lost 4 bases, J lost 8 bases, and 11 bases lay in between. This CDR3 spans 13 amino acids. Germline V gives CDR1 KGHSH, CDR2 LQKENI. The CDR3 sequence: CASSRTGSGELFF. CDR3 nucleotide sequence: TGTGCCAGCTCACGGACTGGGTCTGGGGAGCTGTTTTTT.

CDR3 nucleotide sequence: TGTGCCAGCAGCCTTTCCGCGGGGACGAACACTGAAGCTTTCTTT. It is translated as CASSLSAGTNTEAFF. The chain is built from TRBV4-2 and TRBJ1-1; D is possibly TRBD1 (5 bases). The CDR3 totals 15 residues. From germline, CDR1 is LGHNA and CDR2 YNFKEQ. Trimming stripped 4 bases from V and 1 base from J, with 13 bases between.

This sequence joins TRBV29-1 and TRBJ1-1; weak D call: TRBD1 (6 bases). The length of the CDR3 is 12 residues. Germline CDR1 reads SQVTM; CDR2 reads ANQGSEA. Trimming cost V 5 bases and J 5 bases, with 12 bases left between them. The CDR3 DNA reads as TGCAGCGTTTGGGCAGGGGAGACTGAAGCTTTCTTT. This gives the protein CSVWAGETEAFF. Based on the CDR3 plus reference TRBV29-1 and TRBJ1-1, the full variable domain is SAVISQKPSRDICQRGTSLTIQCQVDSQVTMMFWYRQQPGQSLTLIATANQGSEATYESGFVIDKFPISRPNLTFSTLTVSNMSPEDSSIYLCSVWAGETEAFFGQGTRLTVV.

The chain recombines TRBV5-6 with TRBJ2-1; tentative D call: TRBD2 (5 bases). CDR1 is SGHDT, CDR2 YYEEEE, per germline. The V gene lost 3 bases and the J gene lost 0 bases, with 13 bases spanning the gap. This CDR3 contains 16 residues. Here the CDR3 DNA reads TGTGCCAGCAGCTCTAGAGGGCTACTCTCCTACAATGAGCAGTTCTTC. Translation gives CASSSRGLLSYNEQFF.

The CDR3 region has the DNA TGTGCCAGCAGAGACGACAGAAACACCGGGGAGCTGTTTTTT. It codes for CASRDDRNTGELFF. The V and J genes are TRBV7-3 and TRBJ2-2; possible D gene TRBD1, 5 bases. Germline-derived CDR1 and CDR2 are SGHTA and FQGTGA. The CDR3 is 14 residues long. V was cut by 6 bases and J by 2 bases, with 10 bases left in between.

The chain couples TRBV7-2 to TRBJ2-4, with D unresolved. Trimming cost V 1 base and J 6 bases, with 4 bases left between them. CDR3 length equals 12 residues. Germline V gives CDR1 SGHTA, CDR2 FQGNSA. In DNA form, the CDR3 reads TGTGCCAGCAGCTTAGGCAGAAACATTCAGTACTTC. It codes for CASSLGRNIQYF.